What follows are 2 T cell receptor beta chains derived from one specimen sequenced in a study of T cell changes during pregnancy in multiple sclerosis. The table came from immunoSEQ multiplex PCR; TCRdb's copy has only in-frame clones and leaves some out. The sample holds about 28,000 clones; roughly 91% are singletons and the top ten take approximately 0.41%. Sequences were derived from CD4+ T cells from peripheral blood mononuclear cells, sampled after pregnancy. The receptors derive from a female donor with multiple sclerosis, enrolled in a pregnancy study.

V is TRBV9 and J is TRBJ1-4; 7 positions agree with TRBD1. The V gene's germline CDR1 is SGDLS and CDR2 YYNGEE. The CDR3 covers 17 residues. With V trimmed by 4 bases and J by 4 bases, 13 bases remained unmatched. For the CDR3, the DNA is TGTGCCAGCAGCCCCGGACCTCGGGACAGCGATAATGAAAAACTGTTTTTT. Translation: CASSPGPRDSDNEKLFF.

V usage is TRBV7-3 and J usage is TRBJ2-3, with D possibly being TRBD2 (5 bases). Germline-derived CDR1 and CDR2 are SGHTA and FQGTGA. This CDR3 spans 16 amino acids. V lost 5 bases to trimming and J lost 2 bases, with 17 bases between them. The CDR3, as DNA: TGTGCCAGCAGCCCCGGCCCGTCGGGGAACACAGATACGCAGTATTTT. It is translated as CASSPGPSGNTDTQYF.